This paragraph reports one T cell receptor (beta chain). Its antigen remains unidentified. Nothing much larger sits one base from this clone, and base qualities are not available. There are 15 amino acids in the CDR3, from cysteine to phenylalanine inclusive. The DNA shown is the 45-base CDR3, in frame from base 1. V loses 1 base of germline sequence and J loses 7 bases, and the interval between the two ends is 17 bases. CDR1 MGHDK and CDR2 SYGVNS are derived from the germline V gene. This record belongs to a study of cytomegalovirus exposure and HLA in healthy donors (dated by TCRdb to 2017 to 2019). Background on the whole study: An earlier analysis of roughly 500 of the donors reported approximately 290 Gb of sequence data and some 100 million unique TCR beta sequences from about 179 million T cells. About 280 gigabases of sequencing data and approximately 80 million unique TCR sequences were included in an early release covering over 600 HLA-typed donors. Among the roughly 400 genotyped donors, approximately 81% belonged to the genetic ancestry cluster associated with self-reported Caucasian donors. The study aimed to test whether signatures of past pathogen exposure could be identified by cataloging public T cell receptors. The T cell repertoires of several hundred subjects were profiled by immunosequencing and related to cytomegalovirus serostatus. In addition to the first cohort of around 670 subjects, a separate validation cohort of 120 different subjects was used. To predict cytomegalovirus infection status, the study combined high-throughput TCR immunosequencing, statistical association of individual TCRs with disease status, and machine learning. In a later analysis, previously published TCR beta repertoires from about 670 donors were re-analyzed and high-resolution HLA genotyping was added so that TCR occurrence patterns could be studied. Rather than using new phenotypic data, the later analysis identified candidate immune exposures from TCR beta sequences and from how often those sequences occurred across donors. An earlier analysis of approximately 640 of the donors applied high-throughput TCR beta sequencing to assess whether each TCR beta V gene segment acted as functional or pseudogenic. Donor age, sex, ethnicity and CMV serostatus were compiled together with the repertoire data. In a later genetic analysis, genome-wide SNP genotypes for about three fifths of the roughly 670 donors were used, and that subset was treated as a discovery cohort. All discovery cohort repertoires had been generated using a single sequencing platform. HLA typing included class I and class II loci at four-digit resolution. The number of donors typed differed by locus, with about 629-630 for A, B, C, DRB1 and DQB1, about 500 for DQA1, 606 for DPA1, and approximately 470 for DPB1. Several DR-DQ haplotypes were handled as single units for association and clustering, since linkage in the cohort was strong. On average, over 200,000 unique TCR beta nucleotide sequences were sequenced per donor among some 430 genotyped donors of the cohort, with roughly 20% of those sequences being non-productive.

Library method: the immunoSEQ multiplex PCR assay. For the multiplex PCR, a mixture combining 60 forward primers for TCR Vbeta segments and 13 reverse primers for TCR Jbeta segments was used. Amplification of the CDR3 region of rearranged TCR beta genes was performed with a multiplex PCR assay on genomic DNA. The Illumina HiSeq System was used to sequence the amplified TCR beta libraries as 87-base-pair reads. The original methods were these. A later analysis counted 65 million to 90 million unique TCR beta chains across the 650 to 800 repertoires, and roughly 11 million of these chains were shared by at least two donors. Raw reads were error-corrected and collapsed into unique sequences with a nearest-neighbor algorithm that merged closely related sequences to remove PCR and sequencing errors. Alignment of CDR3 sequences to IMGT reference sequences was used to assign V, D and J gene segments. For a sequence to be retained, a match of at least six nucleotides was required to both a V gene segment and a J gene segment. A rearrangement was called productive if the CDR3 had no stop codons and remained in frame with V and J, and every other rearrangement was called non-productive. Following IMGT convention, CDR3 was defined as the stretch from the second conserved V-encoded cysteine up to the conserved J-encoded phenylalanine. In an earlier analysis of 587 of the donors, sequences lacking an unambiguous match to a single V gene segment were excluded. An earlier analysis of a few hundred of the donors called V segments functional above 56.7% productive rearrangements and segregating when the between-donor standard deviation exceeded 5%. A statistical classification framework was built for diagnosing cytomegalovirus status from the catalog of TCR beta chain sequences. In a later analysis, TCR nucleotide sequences were compared against IMGT/GENE-DB human TR gene sequences so that V and J genes could be assigned. Using the TCRdist pipeline, a later analysis assigned CDR3 sequences along with most-parsimonious VDJ recombination scenarios. In a later analysis, each TCR beta chain was defined by its CDR3 amino acid sequence together with its V-gene family, and reads without a unique V-gene family were excluded. In a later analysis, around 650 highly shared, low-generation-probability nucleotide sequences were removed to address suspected cross-contamination and a sequencing artifact. In a later analysis, a clonal expansion index was calculated for each public chain from normalized within-repertoire ranks of inferred template counts. In a later analysis, generation probabilities were computed with a VDJ recombination model fitted to out-of-frame rearrangements, and the resulting probabilities were checked against IGoR. In a later analysis, TCR-TCR, TCR-HLA and TCR-CMV co-occurrence was scored with hypergeometric tests, and a repertoire-size bias correction was applied to TCR pairs. In a later analysis, false discovery rates were estimated by permuting HLA or CMV assignments 20 times. In a later analysis, co-occurring TCRs were grouped using DBSCAN, and TCRdist sequence similarity was added for clustering within HLA-allele-positive subsets. For co-occurrence clustering, repertoires with fewer than 30,000 or more than 120,000 public chains were excluded, along with four to six repertoires with anomalous nucleotide sharing. Sourced from immuneACCESS, this table was stored by TCRdb with only in-frame sequences that have V and J called. A share of the clones is absent; for the studies checked, an unresolved V gene accounts for under half, and the remainder has no known explanation. V and J calls plus clone size are reproduced from that table; the DNA served to infer D and trimming. Present in this sample are 200,000 to 250,000 clones, 82% of which were seen just once. The leading ten clones occupy 4.5% to 6% of the sample.

General conclusions and limits of the study: In vitro tests confirmed that a few of the cytomegalovirus-associated TCR beta chains recognize cytomegalovirus antigens. Most TCR sequences were seen in very few donors, while some public TCRs were found in many individuals. A later analysis associated about 17,000 TCR beta sequences with specific HLA alleles at a false discovery rate of 0.05. Because HLA typing was missing for some donors at each locus, association tests included only the typed subset. Immune exposure information for the cohort was limited to CMV serostatus. Cytomegalovirus status was reported to be diagnosed by the classifier with high specificity and sensitivity in both the original and validation cohorts. According to a later analysis, parvovirus B19, influenza, CMV and Epstein-Barr virus appeared linked to several top co-occurrence clusters. Linkage disequilibrium might explain the correlated functional status among segregating V segments, but an unknown experimental factor could not be excluded. The study listed around 160 TCR beta chains as associated with cytomegalovirus. In a later analysis, TCR association rates were found to vary across HLA loci, with the most associated TCRs seen for DRB1 alleles and the fewest for HLA-C alleles. A group of highly shared sequence variants was considered likely to be a technical artifact of the sequencing pipeline. Only TCR beta chains were sequenced in this cohort, and the absence of alpha or paired-chain data limited detectable features. When HLA alleles, especially DR and DQ, strongly co-occurred, TCR associations were difficult to assign to individual alleles. Because counts were too low, seventeen rarely observed V segments, including chromosome 9 orphons, were excluded from the earlier analysis of several hundred of the donors. Compared with the roughly 700-donor mean, donors in an Asian-associated ancestry cluster had fewer N-insertions in productive TCRs, according to a later genetic analysis. A further reported finding was that TCR beta sequences accurately predicted the HLA-A and HLA-B alleles for most subjects in the first cohort. A later analysis found that most CMV-associated TCR beta chains appeared HLA-restricted, with HLA associations seemingly driven largely by CMV exposure. An earlier analysis of approximately 570 of the donors showed that most TCR beta V segments appeared in productive rearrangements either about 87% or about 30% of the time, which broadly matched IMGT annotations. An association between a missense DCLRE1C variant and V-gene and J-gene trimming of TCR beta chains was found in a later genetic analysis and replicated in an independent cohort. Some IMGT-functional V segments, including TRBV6-2 and TRBV6-3, could not be told apart with the 87-base-pair reads, so those segments were excluded. The presence/absence analyses assumed that sequencing depth was roughly uniform across donors, and that assumption may not be true. It was suggested by the authors that the approach could potentially be generalized to other disease states and immunological phenotypes. In a later analysis, HLA-associated TCR beta chains were found to be more clonally expanded and to have lower generation probabilities than equally common non-associated chains.

The cohort was made up of hundreds of healthy bone marrow donors. At the time of sampling, all cohort members were nominally healthy, though unrecorded immune exposures were likely present. The donor was CMV seropositive and belonged to the group of a few hundred seropositive cohort members. A peripheral blood sample was collected from each donor, and TCR beta sequencing was performed on peripheral blood mononuclear cells. The Qiagen DNeasy Blood Extraction Kit was used to extract genomic DNA from the blood cell samples. Recombination connected TRBV25-1 to TRBJ2-7, and possibly TRBD1, on 5 matching bases. The sequenced material came from PBMCs. The receptor comes from a woman aged 40 to 50 in good health and CMV-seropositive. The DNA sequence reads TGTGCCAGCAGTGAATGGGGCAGGTCCTCGAGTGAGCAGTACTTC. Its protein is CASSEWGRSSSEQYF.